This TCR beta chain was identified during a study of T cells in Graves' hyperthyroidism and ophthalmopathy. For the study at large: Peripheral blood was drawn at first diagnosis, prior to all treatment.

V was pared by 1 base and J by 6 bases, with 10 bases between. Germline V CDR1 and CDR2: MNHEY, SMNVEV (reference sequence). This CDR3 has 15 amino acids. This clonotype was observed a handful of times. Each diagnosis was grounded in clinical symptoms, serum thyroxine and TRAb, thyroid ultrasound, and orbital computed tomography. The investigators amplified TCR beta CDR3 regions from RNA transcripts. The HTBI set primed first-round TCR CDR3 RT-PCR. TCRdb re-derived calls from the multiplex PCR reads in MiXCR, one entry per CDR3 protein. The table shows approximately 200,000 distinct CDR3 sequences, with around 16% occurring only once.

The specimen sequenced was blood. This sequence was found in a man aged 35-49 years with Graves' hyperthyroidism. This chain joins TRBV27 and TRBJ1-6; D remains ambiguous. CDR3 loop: CASSLFGVSNSPLHF. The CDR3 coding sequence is TGTGCCAGCAGTTTATTCGGGGTTTCTAATTCACCCCTCCACTTT.